Listed below are T cell receptor beta chains from one sample, sequenced in a study of T cell responses to AZD1222 COVID-19 vaccine. Produced via immunoSEQ multiplex PCR; TCRdb's table is partial and in-frame only. The sample records roughly 30,000 clones, under 90% being singletons. The sample consisted of peripheral blood, taken on day 0 of AZD1222 vaccination. The receptors here all came from an adult in good health. Each CDR3 is given with its conserved first and last residue. Fields, in order: CDR3 DNA, CDR3 protein, clone size, J gene, V gene, D gene. The D gene is left open where the match is weak. Size values are once, few and many counts, or a class for expanded clones, and some rows have none.

TGTGCCAGCAGCAGCGCGACAGGGGTAGAGACCCAGTACTTC CASSSATGVETQYF - TRBJ2-5 TRBV7-9 TRBD1
TGTGCCAGCTCACCTCAAGTTCGGACCGGGGAGCTGTTTTTT CASSPQVRTGELFF - TRBJ2-2 TRBV18 -
TGTGCCAGCAGCTCGCCTCCAGGGGGATCCTACGAGCAGTACTTC CASSSPPGGSYEQYF - TRBJ2-7 TRBV28 TRBD1
TGTGCCAGCAGCTTAGTCAGGGGGTACGGCACTGAAGCTTTCTTT CASSLVRGYGTEAFF - TRBJ1-1 TRBV11-3 TRBD1
TGTGCCAGTAGCCCCTCGGGATACTACAATGAGCAGTTCTTC CASSPSGYYNEQFF - TRBJ2-1 TRBV19 -
TGTGCCAGTAGTAATAGCGCAGGGCCCGGAAACACCATATATTTT CASSNSAGPGNTIYF - TRBJ1-3 TRBV19 -
TGCGCCAGCAGTGAGTCGACTCTCGGGGAGCTGTTTTTT CASSESTLGELFF - TRBJ2-2 TRBV10-1 -
TGCAGCTTAGGGTCAAGGGGAGGGGAGACCCAGTACTTC CSLGSRGGETQYF - TRBJ2-5 TRBV29-1 TRBD2
TGTGCCATCACCCCGGGACAGGGAGTATTTGAGCAGTACTTC CAITPGQGVFEQYF - TRBJ2-7 TRBV10-3 TRBD1
TGTGCCAGCTCACCATATAGGAACAATGAGCAGTTCTTC CASSPYRNNEQFF once TRBJ2-1 TRBV18 -
TGTGCCAGCTCACCACCGGGCGGGGGAATAGGCTATGGCTACACCTTC CASSPPGGGIGYGYTF - TRBJ1-2 TRBV18 -
TGCGCCAGCAGCCCAGGGGGGCCTGGGGCCAACGTCCTGACTTTC CASSPGGPGANVLTF - TRBJ2-6 TRBV4-3 -
TGTGCCAGCAGCTCCTCGACAGGTACCTACGAGCAGTACTTC CASSSSTGTYEQYF - TRBJ2-7 TRBV13 -
TGTGCCAGCAGCTCGGGACTAGCGGGAAACAATGAGCAGTTCTTC CASSSGLAGNNEQFF once TRBJ2-1 TRBV11-2 TRBD2
TGCAGCGTTGAAAGACAGGGGGGCAACTATGGCTACACCTTC CSVERQGGNYGYTF - TRBJ1-2 TRBV29-1 TRBD1
TGTGCCATCAGTCGGACAGGGGACGGCAATCAGCCCCAGCATTTT CAISRTGDGNQPQHF - TRBJ1-5 TRBV10-3 TRBD1
TGTGCCAGCTCACAGGGCTCCCACTCCTACGAGCAGTACTTC CASSQGSHSYEQYF once TRBJ2-7 TRBV18 -
TGTGCCAGCAGTTACTCGGGTGGGGCGGGACTCTACAATGAGCAGTTCTTC CASSYSGGAGLYNEQFF - TRBJ2-1 TRBV6-2/TRBV6-3 -
TGTGCCAGCAGCCCAGGACAGAACTATGGCTACACCTTC CASSPGQNYGYTF - TRBJ1-2 TRBV7-3 -
TGTGCCAGCAGCTTTCCGGGCGGGACGAACACCGGGGAGCTGTTTTTT CASSFPGGTNTGELFF - TRBJ2-2 TRBV5-4 -
TGTGCCACCAGTGACTCGGACTCACATACGCAGTATTTT CATSDSDSHTQYF - TRBJ2-3 TRBV24-1 -
TGTGCCAGCAGCCTCAGCGGGAGCTTCCTCTCTGGGGCCAACGTCCTGACTTTC CASSLSGSFLSGANVLTF - TRBJ2-6 TRBV7-8 TRBD2
TGTGCCAGCAGCCAAGGAGGACCCTACGAGCAGTACTTC CASSQGGPYEQYF - TRBJ2-7 TRBV3-1/TRBV3-2 -
TGTGCCAGCAGCTTAGTATTAGCGGGAGGCCCCGGGGAGCTGTTTTTT CASSLVLAGGPGELFF - TRBJ2-2 TRBV7-9 TRBD2
TGTGCCAGCAGCTTACTGCTCACAGGGACGTTCAAGAGCAGTGAAGCTTTCTTT CASSLLLTGTFKSSEAFF once TRBJ1-1 TRBV7-8 -
TGTGCCAGCAGCTTAGGCGCGGGGGTACCTAGCAACTATGGCTACACCTTC CASSLGAGVPSNYGYTF - TRBJ1-2 TRBV7-9 -